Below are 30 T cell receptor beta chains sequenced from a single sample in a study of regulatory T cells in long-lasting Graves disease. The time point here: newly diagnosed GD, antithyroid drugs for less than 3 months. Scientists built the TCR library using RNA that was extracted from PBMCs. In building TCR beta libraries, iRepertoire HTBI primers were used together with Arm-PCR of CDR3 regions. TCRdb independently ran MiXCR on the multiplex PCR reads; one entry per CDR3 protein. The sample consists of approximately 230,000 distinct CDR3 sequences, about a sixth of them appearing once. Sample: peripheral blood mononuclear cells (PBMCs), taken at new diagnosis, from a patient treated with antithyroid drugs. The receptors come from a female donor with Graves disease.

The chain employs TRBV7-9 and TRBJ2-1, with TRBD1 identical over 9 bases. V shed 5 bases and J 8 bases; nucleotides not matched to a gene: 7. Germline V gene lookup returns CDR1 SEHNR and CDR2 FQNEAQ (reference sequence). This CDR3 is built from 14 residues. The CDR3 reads CASSRDRGGHEQFF. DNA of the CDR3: TGTGCCAGCAGCCGAGACAGGGGGGGGCATGAGCAGTTCTTC. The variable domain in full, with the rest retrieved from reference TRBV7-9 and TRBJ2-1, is DTGVSQNPRHKITKRGQNVTFRCDPISEHNRLYWYRQTLGQGPEFLTYFQNEAQLEKSRLLSDRFSAERPKGSFSTLEIQRTEQGDSAMYLCASSRDRGGHEQFFGPGTRLTVL.

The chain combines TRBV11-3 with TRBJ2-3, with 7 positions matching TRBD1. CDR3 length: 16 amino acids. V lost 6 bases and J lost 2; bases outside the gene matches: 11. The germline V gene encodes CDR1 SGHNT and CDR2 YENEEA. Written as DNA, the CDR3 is TGTGCCAGCAGTCAGAGAGTGGGACAGAACACAGATACGCAGTATTTT. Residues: CASSQRVGQNTDTQYF.

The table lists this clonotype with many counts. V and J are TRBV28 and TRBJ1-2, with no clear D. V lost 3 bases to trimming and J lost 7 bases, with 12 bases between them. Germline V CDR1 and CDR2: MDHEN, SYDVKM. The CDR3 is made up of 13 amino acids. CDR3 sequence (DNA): TGTGCCAGCAGTTTGGCCGCGGGTCCTGGCTACACCTTC. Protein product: CASSLAAGPGYTF.

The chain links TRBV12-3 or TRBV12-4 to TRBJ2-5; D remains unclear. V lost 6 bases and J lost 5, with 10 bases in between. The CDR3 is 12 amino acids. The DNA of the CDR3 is TGTGCCAGCAGAGGTGGTCCTGAGACCCAGTACTTC. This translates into CASRGGPETQYF.

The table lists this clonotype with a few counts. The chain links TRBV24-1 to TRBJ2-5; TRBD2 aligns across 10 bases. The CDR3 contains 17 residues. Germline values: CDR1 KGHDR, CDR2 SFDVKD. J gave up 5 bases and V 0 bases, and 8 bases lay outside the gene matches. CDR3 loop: CATSDLGLAGDAETQYF. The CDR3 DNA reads TGTGCCACCAGTGATTTGGGGCTAGCGGGAGATGCCGAGACCCAGTACTTC.

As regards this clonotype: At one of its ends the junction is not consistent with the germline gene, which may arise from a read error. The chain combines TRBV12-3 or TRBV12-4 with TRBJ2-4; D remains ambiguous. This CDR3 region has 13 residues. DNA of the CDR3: TGTGCCAGCAGTTTAGCCTTAAGAAGGGCACAAAACTTC. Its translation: CASSLALRRAQNF.

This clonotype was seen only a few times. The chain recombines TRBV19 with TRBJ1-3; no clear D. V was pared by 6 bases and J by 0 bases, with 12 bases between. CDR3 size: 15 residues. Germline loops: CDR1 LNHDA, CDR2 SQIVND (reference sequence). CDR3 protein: CASRKTESSGNTIYF. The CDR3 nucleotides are TGTGCCAGTAGGAAGACGGAAAGCTCTGGAAACACCATATATTTT.

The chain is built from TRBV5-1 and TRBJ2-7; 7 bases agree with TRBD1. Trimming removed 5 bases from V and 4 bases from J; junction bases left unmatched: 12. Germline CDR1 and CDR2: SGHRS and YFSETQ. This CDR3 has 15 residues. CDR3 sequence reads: CASRPGTATFYEQYF. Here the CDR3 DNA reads TGCGCCAGCAGACCCGGGACAGCCACGTTTTACGAGCAGTACTTC.

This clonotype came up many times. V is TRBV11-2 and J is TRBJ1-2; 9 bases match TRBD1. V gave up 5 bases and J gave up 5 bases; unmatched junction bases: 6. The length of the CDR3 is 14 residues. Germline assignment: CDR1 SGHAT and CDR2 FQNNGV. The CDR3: CASSGGQGGYGYTF. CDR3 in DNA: TGTGCCAGCAGCGGGGGACAGGGAGGATATGGCTACACCTTC.

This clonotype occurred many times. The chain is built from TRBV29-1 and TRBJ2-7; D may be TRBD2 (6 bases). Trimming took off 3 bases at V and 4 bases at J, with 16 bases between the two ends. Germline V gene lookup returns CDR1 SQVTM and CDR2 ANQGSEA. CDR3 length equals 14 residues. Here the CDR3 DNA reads TGCAGCGTTGATCTTGGGGTTGGAGGGTACGAGCAGTACTTC. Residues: CSVDLGVGGYEQYF.

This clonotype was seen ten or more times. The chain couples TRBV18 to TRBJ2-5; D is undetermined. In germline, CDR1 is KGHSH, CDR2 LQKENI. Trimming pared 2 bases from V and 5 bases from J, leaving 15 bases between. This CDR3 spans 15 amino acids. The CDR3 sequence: CASSPYGQERETQYF. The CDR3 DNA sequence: TGTGCCAGCTCACCATATGGGCAGGAGAGGGAGACCCAGTACTTC.

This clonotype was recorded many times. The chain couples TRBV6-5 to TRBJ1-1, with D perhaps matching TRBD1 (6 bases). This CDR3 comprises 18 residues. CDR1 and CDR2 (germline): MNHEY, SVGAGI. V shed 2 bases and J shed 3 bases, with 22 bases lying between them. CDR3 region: CASSYTGTDSSRDTEAFF. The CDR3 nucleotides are TGTGCCAGCAGTTACACAGGGACGGACTCATCGAGGGACACTGAAGCTTTCTTT.

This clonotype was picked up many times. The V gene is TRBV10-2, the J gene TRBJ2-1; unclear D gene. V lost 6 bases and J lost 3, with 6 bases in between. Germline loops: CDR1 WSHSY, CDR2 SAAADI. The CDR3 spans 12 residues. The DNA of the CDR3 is TGCGCCAGCAGATTAAACTACAATGAGCAGTTCTTC. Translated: CASRLNYNEQFF.

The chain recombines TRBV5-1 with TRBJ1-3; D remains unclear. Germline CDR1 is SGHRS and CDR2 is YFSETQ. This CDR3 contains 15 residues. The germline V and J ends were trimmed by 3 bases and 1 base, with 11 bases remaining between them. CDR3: CASSSGGLSGNTIYF. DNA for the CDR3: TGCGCCAGCAGCTCCGGAGGGTTATCTGGAAACACCATATATTTT. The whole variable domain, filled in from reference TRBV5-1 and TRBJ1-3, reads KAGVTQTPRYLIKTRGQQVTLSCSPISGHRSVSWYQQTPGQGLQFLFEYFSETQRNKGNFPGRFSGRQFSNSRSEMNVSTLELGDSALYLCASSSGGLSGNTIYFGEGSWLTVV.

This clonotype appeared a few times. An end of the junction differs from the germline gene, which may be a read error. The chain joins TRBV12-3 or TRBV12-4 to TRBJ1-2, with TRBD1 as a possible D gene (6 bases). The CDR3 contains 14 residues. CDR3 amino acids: CTSSLRAGADGYTF. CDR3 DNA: TGTACCAGCAGCCTACGGGCAGGGGCTGATGGCTACACCTTC.

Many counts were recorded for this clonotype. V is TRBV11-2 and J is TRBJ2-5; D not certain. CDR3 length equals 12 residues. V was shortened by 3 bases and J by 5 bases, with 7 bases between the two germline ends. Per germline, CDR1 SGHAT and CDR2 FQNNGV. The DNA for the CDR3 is TGTGCCAGCAGCTTGGTGGCCGAGACCCAGTACTTC. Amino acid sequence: CASSLVAETQYF.

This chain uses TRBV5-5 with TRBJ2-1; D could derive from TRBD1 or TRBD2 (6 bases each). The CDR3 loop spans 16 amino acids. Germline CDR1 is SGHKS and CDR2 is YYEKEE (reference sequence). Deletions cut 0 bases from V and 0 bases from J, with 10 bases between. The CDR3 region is CASSLAAGHSYNEQFF. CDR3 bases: TGTGCCAGCAGCTTGGCCGCGGGACACTCCTACAATGAGCAGTTCTTC.

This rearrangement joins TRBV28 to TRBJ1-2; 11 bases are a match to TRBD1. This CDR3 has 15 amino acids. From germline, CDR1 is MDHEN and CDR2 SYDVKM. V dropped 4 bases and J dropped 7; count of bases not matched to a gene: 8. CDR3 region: CASSSGQGDLSGYTF. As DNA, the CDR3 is TGTGCCAGCAGTTCGGGACAGGGGGATTTGTCTGGCTACACCTTC.

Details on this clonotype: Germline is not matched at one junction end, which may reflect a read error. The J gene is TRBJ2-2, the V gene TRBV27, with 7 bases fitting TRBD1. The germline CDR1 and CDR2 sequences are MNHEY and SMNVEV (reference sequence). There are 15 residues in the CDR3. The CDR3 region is CAGSEDRVSTGELFF. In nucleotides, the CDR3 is TGTGCCGGCAGTGAAGACAGGGTGAGCACCGGGGAGCTGTTTTTT.

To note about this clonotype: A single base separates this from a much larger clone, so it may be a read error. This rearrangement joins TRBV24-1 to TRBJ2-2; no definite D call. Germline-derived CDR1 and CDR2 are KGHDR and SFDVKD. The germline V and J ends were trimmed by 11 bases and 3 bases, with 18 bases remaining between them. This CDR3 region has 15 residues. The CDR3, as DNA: TGTGCCAGCGCTACAGAGACAAAGGACACCGGGGAGCTGTTTTTT. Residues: CASATETKDTGELFF.

DNA of the CDR3: TGCAGTGCTAGAGATTCAGGGGGAGGCGTGAACACCGGGGAGCTGTTTTTT. This encodes CSARDSGGGVNTGELFF. The genes are TRBV20-1 and TRBJ2-2; D possibly corresponds to TRBD1 (7 bases). V was clipped by 0 bases and J by 1 base, with 15 bases between them. CDR1 DFQATT and CDR2 SNEGSKA come from the germline V gene (reference sequence). The CDR3 is made up of 17 amino acids.

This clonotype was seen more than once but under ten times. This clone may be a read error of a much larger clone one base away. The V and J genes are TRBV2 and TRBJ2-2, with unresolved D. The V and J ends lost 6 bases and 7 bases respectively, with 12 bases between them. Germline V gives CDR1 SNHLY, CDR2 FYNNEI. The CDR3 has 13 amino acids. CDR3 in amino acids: CASRAVGIGELFF. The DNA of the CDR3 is TGTGCCAGCAGGGCGGTAGGAATCGGGGAGCTGTTTTTT.

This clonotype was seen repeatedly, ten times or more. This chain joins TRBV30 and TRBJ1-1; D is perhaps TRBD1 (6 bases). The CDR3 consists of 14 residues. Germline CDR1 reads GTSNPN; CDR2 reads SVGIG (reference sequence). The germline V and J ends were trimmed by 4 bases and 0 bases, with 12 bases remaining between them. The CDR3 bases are TGTGCCTGGATCGGGACAACTATGAACACTGAAGCTTTCTTT. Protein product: CAWIGTTMNTEAFF.

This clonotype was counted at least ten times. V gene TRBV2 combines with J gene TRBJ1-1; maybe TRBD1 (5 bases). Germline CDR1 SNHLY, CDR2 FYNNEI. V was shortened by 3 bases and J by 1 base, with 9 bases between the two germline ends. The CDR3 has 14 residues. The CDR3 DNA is TGTGCCAGCAGTGAGCAGGGACCGAACACTGAAGCTTTCTTT. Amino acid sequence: CASSEQGPNTEAFF.

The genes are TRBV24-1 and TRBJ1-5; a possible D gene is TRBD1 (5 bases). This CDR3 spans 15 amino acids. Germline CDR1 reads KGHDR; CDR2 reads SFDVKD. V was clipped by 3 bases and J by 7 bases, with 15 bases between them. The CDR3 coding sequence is TGTGCCACCAGTGATGGAGGACAACTGGGGCAGCCCCAGCATTTT. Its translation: CATSDGGQLGQPQHF.

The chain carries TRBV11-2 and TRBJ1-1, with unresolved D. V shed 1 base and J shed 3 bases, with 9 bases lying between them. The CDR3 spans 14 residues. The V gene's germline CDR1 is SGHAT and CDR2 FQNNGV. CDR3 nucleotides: TGTGCCAGCAGCTTAGGGGGTGCCTACACTGAAGCTTTCTTT. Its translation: CASSLGGAYTEAFF.

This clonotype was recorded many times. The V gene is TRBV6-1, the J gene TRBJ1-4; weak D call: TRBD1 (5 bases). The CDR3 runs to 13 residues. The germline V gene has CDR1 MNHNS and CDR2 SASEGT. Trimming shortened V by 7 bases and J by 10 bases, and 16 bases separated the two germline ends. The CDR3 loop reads CASIRTQGGKLFF. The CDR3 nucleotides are TGTGCCAGCATACGTACCCAGGGTGGAAAACTGTTTTTT.

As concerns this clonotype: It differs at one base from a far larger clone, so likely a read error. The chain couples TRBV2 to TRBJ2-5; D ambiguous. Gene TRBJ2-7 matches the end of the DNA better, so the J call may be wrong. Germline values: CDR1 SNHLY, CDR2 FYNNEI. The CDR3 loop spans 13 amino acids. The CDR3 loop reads CVSSLAPIYEQYF. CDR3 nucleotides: TGTGTCAGCAGCCTCGCTCCTATCTACGAGCAGTACTTC.

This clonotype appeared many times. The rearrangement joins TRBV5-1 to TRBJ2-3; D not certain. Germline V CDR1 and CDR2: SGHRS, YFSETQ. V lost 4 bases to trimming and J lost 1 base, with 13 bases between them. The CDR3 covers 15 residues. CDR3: CASSDPRGGTDTQYF. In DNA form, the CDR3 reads TGCGCCAGCAGCGACCCTAGAGGTGGCACAGATACGCAGTATTTT.

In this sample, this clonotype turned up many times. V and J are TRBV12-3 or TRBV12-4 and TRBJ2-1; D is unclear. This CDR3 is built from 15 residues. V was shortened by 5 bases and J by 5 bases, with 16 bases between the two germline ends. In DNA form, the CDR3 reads TGTGCCAGCAGTCTACTAACGAGACGCGACAATGAGCAGTTCTTC. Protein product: CASSLLTRRDNEQFF.